The present T cell receptor (beta chain) was sequenced within a study of T-cell memory formation after mild COVID-19. Findings of the study overall: Whereas later expanders leaned CD4+, clones contracting day 15 to 85 showed a balanced CD4/CD8 makeup. Cross-reactive memory appears to have joined, as suggested by some responding clones showing up in pre-infection memory.

The CDR3 runs to 18 residues. After removal of 2 bases from V and 7 bases from J, the junction contained 16 bases not matched to a gene. The V gene's germline CDR1 is SEHNR and CDR2 FQNEAQ (reference sequence). For this clonotype: Its antigen is still unknown.

Each CDR3 protein gets one entry after TCRdb re-called the 5' RACE reads with MiXCR. The table shows some 100,000 distinct CDR3 sequences, with 11% occurring only once. The V gene is TRBV7-9, the J gene TRBJ2-2, with 7 bases identical to TRBD1. The specimen was PBMCs or a T cell subset sorted from them (not recorded which). This receptor was taken from a man aged 18 to 30 who had mild COVID-19 (a few samples of this study predate the infection). Cell type and time point are not known. The chain's CDR3 is CASSLLADTTGEFGELFF. The CDR3, as DNA: TGTGCCAGCAGCTTATTGGCGGATACAACAGGGGAGTTCGGGGAGCTGTTTTTT.